This T cell receptor beta chain was captured in a study of identical twins. General study points: Insertions were fewer in abundant cord blood beta clonotypes, whereas memory repertoires showed none of this pattern. Models underestimated how often monozygotic twins shared out-of-frame TCR alpha.

In regard to this clonotype: Antigen: not known.

It was template switching that added a universal primer site, and there were unique molecular identifiers on the cDNA. TCRdb itself ran the 5' RACE reads through MiXCR, one entry per CDR3 protein. This sample has around 340,000 distinct CDR3 sequences, with about 9% found just once. CDR3 length equals 14 residues. Trimming removed 4 bases from V and 4 bases from J, with 10 bases in between. The germline V gene has CDR1 SGHTA and CDR2 FQGTGA. This receptor was obtained from a woman aged 45 to 65 in good health. The source material was naive T cells sorted from blood. V gene TRBV7-3 combines with J gene TRBJ2-2, with D unresolved. The CDR3 is CASSSTASTGELFF. The CDR3 DNA is TGTGCCAGCAGCTCCACGGCTAGCACCGGGGAGCTGTTTTTT.